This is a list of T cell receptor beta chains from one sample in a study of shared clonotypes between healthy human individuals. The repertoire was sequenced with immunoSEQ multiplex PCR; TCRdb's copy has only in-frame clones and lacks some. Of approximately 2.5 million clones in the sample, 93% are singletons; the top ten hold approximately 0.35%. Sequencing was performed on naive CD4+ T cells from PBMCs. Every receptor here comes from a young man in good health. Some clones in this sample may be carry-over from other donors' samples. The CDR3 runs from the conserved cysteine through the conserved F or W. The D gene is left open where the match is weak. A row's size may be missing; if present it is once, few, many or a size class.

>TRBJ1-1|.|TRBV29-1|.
TGCAGCGTTGAGGGACAGAACACTGAAGCTTTCTTT
CSVEGQNTEAFF
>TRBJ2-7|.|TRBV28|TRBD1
TGTGCCAGCACAACTTACAGGGGCTCCTACGAGCAGTACTTC
CASTTYRGSYEQYF
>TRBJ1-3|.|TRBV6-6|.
TGTGCCACCGGGGGTTCTGGAAACACCATATATTTT
CATGGSGNTIYF
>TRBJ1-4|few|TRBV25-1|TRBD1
TGTGCCAGCAGTGAACACAGGGGAAATGAAAAACTGTTTTTT
CASSEHRGNEKLFF
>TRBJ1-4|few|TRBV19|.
TGTGCCAGTAGTATAGCCCGTCCCAGGAGTGAAAAACTGTTTTTT
CASSIARPRSEKLFF
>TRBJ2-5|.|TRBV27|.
TGTGCCAGCAGTCGACACCTAGTTCTGGGATGGGAGACCCAGTACTTC
CASSRHLVLGWETQYF
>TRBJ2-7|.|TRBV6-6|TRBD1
TGTGCCAGCAGACGTACCTTAGGGACAGGGGAGGCCGAGCAGTACTTC
CASRRTLGTGEAEQYF
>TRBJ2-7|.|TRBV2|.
TGTGCCAGCAGTGAAGTTGGTTACGAGCAGTACTTC
CASSEVGYEQYF
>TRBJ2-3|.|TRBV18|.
TGTGCCAGCTCACCATGGACGGGAGAAATCACAGATACGCAGTATTTT
CASSPWTGEITDTQYF
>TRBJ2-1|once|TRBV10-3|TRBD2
TGTGCCATCAGGGGGAGGCTAGCGGGGGACAATGAGCAGTTCTTC
CAIRGRLAGDNEQFF
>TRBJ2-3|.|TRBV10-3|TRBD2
TGTGCCATCAGCCGGGGACTAGCGGCTAGCACAGATACGCAGTATTTT
CAISRGLAASTDTQYF